This T cell receptor beta chain was identified during a study of identical twins. TCRdb called the 5' RACE reads again in MiXCR, with one record for every CDR3 protein. Among more than 1.5 million distinct CDR3 sequences, less than 35% were seen once, and the ten largest hold over 0.25%. This CDR3 spans 14 amino acids. The V gene end was trimmed by 5 bases and the J gene end by 4 bases; junction bases not matched to a gene: 7. CDR1 and CDR2 (germline): SGHRS, YFSETQ. The J gene is TRBJ2-7, the V gene TRBV5-1; 9 bases are a match to TRBD1. Sequencing was carried out using cord blood. This TCR derives from a newborn girl in good health. The CDR3 loop reads CASRTGTGLYEQYF. CDR3 coding DNA: TGCGCCAGCAGAACCGGGACAGGGTTGTACGAGCAGTACTTC.